This TCR beta chain was obtained from a study of regulatory T cells in long-lasting Graves disease. Arm-PCR of CDR3 regions with iRepertoire HTBI primers generated TCR beta libraries. MiXCR, run by TCRdb on the multiplex PCR reads, gives a single entry per CDR3 protein. The sample consists of around 450,000 distinct CDR3 sequences, under 15% of them appearing once. Documented time point: newly diagnosed GD, antithyroid drugs for less than 3 months. RNA isolated from PBMCs was used to make the TCR library. All patients originated from an endocrinology department located in Xi'an, China. The CDR3 spans 14 residues. V was trimmed by 6 bases and J by 1 base, leaving 13 bases between them. The germline CDR1 and CDR2 sequences are SGHDT and YYEEEE. This clonotype was seen ten or more times. A further study also used this sample, focusing on T cells in Graves' hyperthyroidism and ophthalmopathy.

The J gene is TRBJ2-5, the V gene TRBV5-6; D is unresolved. This material consisted of peripheral blood mononuclear cells (PBMCs), taken at new diagnosis, from a patient treated with antithyroid drugs. The TCR was taken from a woman in her 30s with Graves disease. The CDR3 coding sequence is TGTGCCAGCACTGGGCAGGAAGGCCAAGAGACCCAGTACTTC. It codes for CASTGQEGQETQYF. Drawing the rest from reference TRBV5-6 and TRBJ2-5, the complete variable domain is DAGVTQSPTHLIKTRGQQVTLRCSPKSGHDTVSWYQQALGQGPQFIFQYYEEEERQRGNFPDRFSGHQFPNYSSELNVNALLLGDSALYLCASTGQEGQETQYFGPGTRLLVL.